This T cell receptor beta chain was recovered during a study of identical twins. TCRdb reanalysed the 5' RACE reads using MiXCR and keeps one entry per CDR3 protein. This table has 500,000 to 650,000 distinct CDR3 sequences, just over 7% appearing once. The CDR3 length is 17 residues. J was trimmed by 6 bases and V by 2 bases; bases with no gene match: 15. CDR1 MNHNS and CDR2 SASEGT come from the germline V gene. The same data also went into a second study, on yellow fever vaccine responses in identical twins.

Sequenced: PBMCs. The TCR sequence derives from a woman aged 18-29 years in good health. The rearrangement joins TRBV6-1 to TRBJ2-5; 7 positions match TRBD1. The CDR3 region is CASSENIGTVTGKTQYF. In DNA, the CDR3 is TGTGCCAGCAGTGAAAACATCGGGACAGTTACTGGAAAGACCCAGTACTTC.